These 25 T cell receptor beta chains came from one sample sequenced in a study of identical twins. One entry per CDR3 protein, called by TCRdb with MiXCR from the 5' RACE reads. The sample holds fewer than 800,000 distinct CDR3 sequences, just over 7% seen once. These data were likewise used in another study, on yellow fever vaccine responses in identical twins.

Sequenced material: PBMCs. The receptors were sampled from a woman aged 18-29 years in good health.

This clonotype was recorded many times. V gene TRBV5-6 combines with J gene TRBJ1-1, with 11 bases fitting TRBD1. Germline loops: CDR1 SGHDT, CDR2 YYEEEE. The J segment lost 3 bases and the V segment lost 4 bases, leaving 2 bases of the junction unmatched. The CDR3 runs 14 residues. The CDR3 DNA reads as TGTGCCAGCAGCGGGGACAGGGGGTACACTGAAGCTTTCTTT. It specifies CASSGDRGYTEAFF.

V gene TRBV6-1 combines with J gene TRBJ1-2, with D uncertain. The V gene's germline CDR1 is MNHNS and CDR2 SASEGT. The CDR3 contains 14 residues. The V gene lost 6 bases and the J gene lost 8 bases, with 19 bases spanning the gap. The CDR3, as DNA: TGTGCCAGCAGCCTCCTTGGGCCCCCGGAAGGCTACACCTTC. Translating gives CASSLLGPPEGYTF.

The chain combines TRBV7-9 with TRBJ1-6, with D possibly matching TRBD1 (6 bases). This CDR3 region has 14 residues. V was trimmed by 4 bases and J by 5 bases, leaving 9 bases between them. CDR1 is SEHNR and CDR2 is FQNEAQ in the germline V gene (reference sequence). The CDR3 sequence is CASSSRDNNSPLHF. CDR3 coding DNA: TGTGCCAGCAGCTCCCGGGACAATAATTCACCCCTCCACTTT.

This clonotype appeared many times. This CDR3 reads CASSPAGAEQYF. The CDR3 DNA reads TGTGCCAGCAGTCCCGCGGGAGCCGAGCAGTACTTC. The J gene is TRBJ2-7, the V gene TRBV12-3 or TRBV12-4; TRBD2 agrees at 7 bases. The V gene end was trimmed by 5 bases and the J gene end by 6 bases; junction bases not matched to a gene: 4. This CDR3 comprises 12 residues.

This clonotype came up many times. The gene calls are TRBV7-3 and TRBJ2-1; 8 nucleotides match TRBD2. Germline trimming cut 5 bases from V and 2 bases from J; bases unmatched to any gene: 2. This CDR3 region has 14 residues. Germline V gene sequence: CDR1 SGHTA, CDR2 FQGTGA. The CDR3 DNA is TGTGCCAGCAGCATTAGCGGGGCCTACAATGAGCAGTTCTTC. Translating gives CASSISGAYNEQFF. The full variable domain, rest sourced from reference TRBV7-3 and TRBJ2-1, is GAGVSQTPSNKVTEKGKYVELRCDPISGHTALYWYRQSLGQGPEFLIYFQGTGAADDSGLPNDRFFAVRPEGSVSTLKIQRTERGDSAVYLCASSISGAYNEQFFGPGTRLTVL.

This clonotype was detected a few times. The rearrangement joins TRBV5-1 to TRBJ2-1; possibly TRBD1 for D (6 bases). The V gene's germline CDR1 is SGHRS and CDR2 YFSETQ. Trimming stripped 3 bases from V and 4 bases from J, with 17 bases between. The CDR3 consists of 16 residues. Here the CDR3 reads CASSSEGQGQYNEQFF. The CDR3 DNA reads TGCGCCAGCAGCTCGGAAGGCCAGGGGCAATACAATGAGCAGTTCTTC.

The sample holds many counts of this clonotype. The J gene is TRBJ2-7, the V gene TRBV6-6; D unresolved. The CDR3 consists of 13 residues. V lost 5 bases and J lost 5, with 13 bases in between. Germline V gene lookup returns CDR1 MNHNY and CDR2 SVGAGI (reference sequence). For the CDR3, the DNA is TGTGCCAGCAGTCATGGGTCCCTCGACGAGCAGTACTTC. Translated: CASSHGSLDEQYF.

This clonotype was found many times. The chain carries TRBV10-2 and TRBJ2-1; TRBD2 matches at 11 bases. The trim removed 6 bases at V and 6 bases at J, leaving 10 bases unmatched. Germline CDR1 reads WSHSY; CDR2 reads SAAADI. The CDR3 has 16 amino acids. For the CDR3, the DNA is TGCGCCAGCAGCGCCCTGACTAGCGGGACGGGCAATGAGCAGTTCTTC. This encodes CASSALTSGTGNEQFF.

This clonotype was detected many times. The chain employs TRBV10-1 and TRBJ2-7; D might be TRBD2 (5 bases). The V and J ends lost 7 bases and 3 bases respectively, with 13 bases between them. The germline V gene has CDR1 WNHNN and CDR2 SYGVQD (reference sequence). The CDR3 has 13 amino acids. CDR3 DNA sequence: TGCGCCAGCATTAGGGCAGGAGGCTACGAGCAGTACGTC. It codes for CASIRAGGYEQYV.

The rearrangement uses TRBV28 and TRBJ1-1; D perhaps matches TRBD1 (5 bases). In germline, CDR1 is MDHEN, CDR2 SYDVKM. Trimming took 6 bases from V and 1 from J, leaving 12 bases between them. CDR3 length: 14 residues. The CDR3 here is CASRAGETNTEAFF. CDR3 coding DNA: TGTGCCAGCAGGGCGGGGGAAACGAACACTGAAGCTTTCTTT.

The J gene is TRBJ2-7, the V gene TRBV11-2, with TRBD2 matching 7 bases. The V and J ends lost 1 base and 2 bases, in that order; junction bases with no gene match: 5. The CDR3 contains 15 residues. Germline loops: CDR1 SGHAT, CDR2 FQNNGV. The CDR3 loop is CASSLVAGDPYEQYF. CDR3 nucleotides: TGTGCCAGCAGCTTAGTTGCGGGAGACCCCTACGAGCAGTACTTC. The full variable domain, completed using reference TRBV11-2 and TRBJ2-7, is EAGVAQSPRYKIIEKRQSVAFWCNPISGHATLYWYQQILGQGPKLLIQFQNNGVVDDSQLPKDRFSAERLKGVDSTLKIQPAKLEDSAVYLCASSLVAGDPYEQYFGPGTRLTVT.

This clonotype occurred a few times. V gene TRBV10-3 combines with J gene TRBJ2-5; tentative D call: TRBD2 (5 bases). Germline V lookup: CDR1 ENHRY, CDR2 SYGVKD. Trimming removed 10 bases from V and 5 bases from J, with 17 bases in between. CDR3 length equals 13 residues. CDR3 loop: CATTVSGGETQYF. CDR3 coding DNA: TGTGCCACGACCGTGAGCGGCGGGGAGACCCAGTACTTC.

V and J are TRBV12-3 or TRBV12-4 and TRBJ2-1; 10 bases agree with TRBD2. The CDR3 contains 15 residues. J gave up 7 bases and V 3 bases, and 6 bases lay outside the gene matches. The CDR3 DNA reads TGTGCCAGCAGTTTCGGTAGCGGGAGGAATAATGAGCAGTTCTTC. Translation: CASSFGSGRNNEQFF.

This clonotype was counted ten times or more. V gene TRBV12-3 or TRBV12-4 combines with J gene TRBJ2-1; the match to TRBD2 covers 11 bases. The CDR3 consists of 15 residues. V trimming: 7 bases; J trimming: 3 bases; junction bases outside the gene matches: 5. CDR3 sequence (DNA): TGTGCCAGCACCATGCTAGCGGGAGGCTACAATGAGCAGTTCTTC. This translates into CASTMLAGGYNEQFF.

This clonotype was counted many times. The rearrangement uses TRBV20-1 and TRBJ2-7; 11 bases are shared with TRBD2. V was clipped by 5 bases and J by 4 bases; unmatched bases: 4. This CDR3 region has 13 residues. Germline lookup yields CDR1 DFQATT and CDR2 SNEGSKA (reference sequence). CDR3 loop: CSASTSGSYEQYF. CDR3 sequence (DNA): TGCAGTGCTTCCACTAGCGGGAGTTACGAGCAGTACTTC.

The table lists this clonotype with a few counts. J is TRBJ2-1 and V is TRBV12-3 or TRBV12-4; the match to TRBD2 covers 7 bases. This CDR3 region has 14 residues. V lost 0 bases, J lost 8 bases, and 4 bases stayed unmatched. This CDR3 reads CASSLAGGFDEQFF. In DNA form, the CDR3 reads TGTGCCAGCAGTTTAGCGGGAGGGTTCGATGAGCAGTTCTTC.

The J gene is TRBJ2-1, the V gene TRBV10-3, with TRBD2 matching over 16 bases. CDR3 length: 19 amino acids. Trimming at V came to 10 bases and at J to 3 bases, leaving 15 bases not matched to a gene. Germline CDR1 and CDR2: ENHRY and SYGVKD. CDR3: CATAGTSGGAPNFYNEQFF. In DNA, the CDR3 is TGTGCCACTGCCGGGACTAGCGGGGGGGCCCCAAATTTCTACAATGAGCAGTTCTTC.

This clonotype was picked up a small number of times. The chain is built from TRBV6-5 and TRBJ2-3; TRBD2 matches at 13 bases. V was clipped by 0 bases and J by 2 bases; unmatched bases: 2. The CDR3 runs 17 residues. Germline lookup yields CDR1 MNHEY and CDR2 SVGAGI. CDR3 coding DNA: TGTGCCAGCAGTTACTCTGGACTAGCGGGGGACACAGATACGCAGTATTTT. Translating it yields CASSYSGLAGDTDTQYF.

The chain is built from TRBV20-1 and TRBJ2-3; a possible D gene is TRBD1 (5 bases). The ends were cut back, 0 bases at V and 6 bases at J, with 22 bases in the middle. Germline assignment: CDR1 DFQATT and CDR2 SNEGSKA (reference sequence). The CDR3 sequence is 17 residues long. As DNA, the CDR3 is TGCAGTGCTAGAGATCGGCAGGGCCTAATTAAATCTGATACGCAGTATTTT. It is translated as CSARDRQGLIKSDTQYF.

This chain links TRBV7-6 with TRBJ2-3; possible D gene TRBD1, 5 bases. In germline, CDR1 is SGHVS, CDR2 FNYEAQ. V lost 9 bases and J lost 4, with 11 bases in between. This CDR3 is built from 12 residues. The DNA of the CDR3 is TGTGCCAGTGGACAATTCCCAGATACGCAGTATTTT. Protein product: CASGQFPDTQYF.

This clonotype was found a few times. The chain employs TRBV28 and TRBJ2-3; the D is unclear. Looked up from germline, CDR1 is MDHEN and CDR2 is SYDVKM. The CDR3 loop spans 13 amino acids. Trimming removed 2 bases at V and 9 bases at J, with 12 bases between. CDR3 residues: CASSLARAITQYF. The CDR3 DNA is TGTGCCAGCAGTTTAGCGAGAGCTATAACGCAGTATTTT.

This chain links TRBV4-1 with TRBJ2-7; 8 bases match TRBD2. V was pared by 6 bases and J by 2 bases, with 6 bases of the junction left unmatched. The germline gives CDR1 MGHRA, CDR2 YSYEKL. This CDR3 spans 14 amino acids. The CDR3, as DNA: TGCGCCAGCAGTCAGGGACTAGGGACCTACGAGCAGTACTTC. Residues: CASSQGLGTYEQYF.

This clonotype appeared many times. The V and J genes are TRBV10-3 and TRBJ1-2; TRBD1 matches at 7 bases. With V trimmed by 2 bases and J by 1 base, 1 base remained unmatched. CDR1 is ENHRY, CDR2 SYGVKD, per germline. The CDR3 extends over 14 amino acids. CDR3 DNA sequence: TGTGCCATCAGTGAGGGGACAGATAACTATGGCTACACCTTC. Translating it yields CAISEGTDNYGYTF.

The chain joins TRBV11-2 to TRBJ1-1; tentative D call: TRBD1 (6 bases). In germline, CDR1 is SGHAT, CDR2 FQNNGV. The V and J ends lost 2 bases and 3 bases respectively, with 25 bases between them. This CDR3 comprises 19 residues. CDR3 sequence: CASSLKGRLIGGYYTEAFF. DNA of the CDR3: TGTGCCAGCAGCTTAAAAGGGCGATTGATTGGGGGCTATTACACTGAAGCTTTCTTT.

This clonotype was counted only a few times. The rearrangement links TRBV11-2 to TRBJ2-6, with 13 positions matching TRBD2. Germline V gene sequence: CDR1 SGHAT, CDR2 FQNNGV. The CDR3 contains 19 residues. After removal of 5 bases from V and 0 bases from J, the junction contained 7 bases not matched to a gene. The DNA for the CDR3 is TGTGCCAGCAGCCGGTTGGGACTAGCGGGACCCTCTGGGGCCAACGTCCTGACTTTC. Translating gives CASSRLGLAGPSGANVLTF.